This T cell receptor beta chain was sequenced for a study of glioma-infiltrating T cells after dendritic cell vaccination. Looking at the study overall: Patients had newly diagnosed or recurrent glioblastoma and received dendritic cell vaccines. Study-wide results and caveats: Complete blood and tumor specimen sets were limited to few patients. Longer survival after dendritic cell vaccination followed higher pretreatment TIL content.

Some clones are missing from TCRdb's copy, which holds only in-frame ones; the method was immunoSEQ multiplex PCR. The repertoire consists of around 96,000 clones, with about 80% occurring once and the leading ten covering almost 6%. Comment on this clone: The antigen remains undetermined.

Per the germline V gene, CDR1 is LNHDA and CDR2 is SQIVND (reference sequence). CDR3 length equals 13 residues. Trimming removed 9 bases from V and 4 bases from J; junction bases left unmatched: 9. This sequence originates from a human donor with glioblastoma. The genes are TRBV19 and TRBJ2-7; TRBD1 matches 7 bases. The input for sequencing was blood, taken before dendritic cell vaccination. CDR3 bases: TGTGCCAGCTCGACAGGGATGGCGTACGAGCAGTACTTC. Its translation is CASSTGMAYEQYF.